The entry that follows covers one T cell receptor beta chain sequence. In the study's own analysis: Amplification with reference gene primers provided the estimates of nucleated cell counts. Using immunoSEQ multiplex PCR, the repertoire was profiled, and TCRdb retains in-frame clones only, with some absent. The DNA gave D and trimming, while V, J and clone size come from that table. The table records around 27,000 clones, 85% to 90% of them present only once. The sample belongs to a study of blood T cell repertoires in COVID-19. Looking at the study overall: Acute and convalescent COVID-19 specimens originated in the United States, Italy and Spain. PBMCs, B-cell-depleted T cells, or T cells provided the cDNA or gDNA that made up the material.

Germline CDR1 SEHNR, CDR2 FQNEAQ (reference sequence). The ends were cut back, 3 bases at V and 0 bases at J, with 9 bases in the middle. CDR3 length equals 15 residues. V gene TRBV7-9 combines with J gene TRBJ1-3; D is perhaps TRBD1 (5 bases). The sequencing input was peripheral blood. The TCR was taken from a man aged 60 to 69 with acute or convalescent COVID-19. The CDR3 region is CASSFPRDSGNTIYF. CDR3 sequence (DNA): TGTGCCAGCAGCTTCCCCAGGGACTCTGGAAACACCATATATTTT. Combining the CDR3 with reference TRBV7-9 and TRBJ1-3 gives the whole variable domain DTGVSQNPRHKITKRGQNVTFRCDPISEHNRLYWYRQTLGQGPEFLTYFQNEAQLEKSRLLSDRFSAERPKGSFSTLEIQRTEQGDSAMYLCASSFPRDSGNTIYFGEGSWLTVV.